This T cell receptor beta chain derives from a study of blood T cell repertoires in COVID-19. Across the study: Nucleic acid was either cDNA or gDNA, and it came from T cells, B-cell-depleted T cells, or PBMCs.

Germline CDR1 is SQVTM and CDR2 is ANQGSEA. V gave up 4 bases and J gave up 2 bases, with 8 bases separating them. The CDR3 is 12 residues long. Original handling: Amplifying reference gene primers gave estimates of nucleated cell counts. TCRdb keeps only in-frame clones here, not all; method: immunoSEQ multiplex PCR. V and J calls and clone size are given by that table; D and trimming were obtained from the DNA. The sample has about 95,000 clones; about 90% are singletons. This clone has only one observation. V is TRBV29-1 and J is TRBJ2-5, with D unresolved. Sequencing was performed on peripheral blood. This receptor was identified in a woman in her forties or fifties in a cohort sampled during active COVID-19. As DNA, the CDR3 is TGCAGCGTTGGAGTCGTACAAGAGACCCAGTACTTC. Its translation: CSVGVVQETQYF.